This T cell receptor (beta chain) derives from a study of monozygotic twins with inflammatory bowel disease. Each CDR3 protein gets one entry in TCRdb, which reprocessed the 5' RACE reads and gives no DNA. The sample has 150,000 to 200,000 distinct CDR3 sequences. This clonotype was obtained from a human donor with ulcerative colitis or Crohn's disease, or a healthy co-twin of an affected twin (not recorded which). The sequenced material came from blood.

CDR3 protein: CASSLGTGDGNEQFF. The chain links TRBV7-2 to TRBJ2-1; TCRdb gives TRBD1 as the D gene, but with no DNA this cannot be confirmed. The CDR3 has 15 residues. The germline V gene has CDR1 SGHTA and CDR2 FQGNSA.